Sequencing of this T cell receptor beta chain was carried out in a study of blood T cell repertoires in COVID-19. About the study: Sites in the United States, Italy and Spain provided acute and convalescent COVID-19 samples. Sample material is recorded as cDNA or gDNA derived from T cells, B-cell-depleted T cells, or PBMCs.

Methods used by the authors: Using reference gene primer amplification, nucleated cell counts were estimated. Method: immunoSEQ multiplex PCR; TCRdb's copy keeps in-frame clones and lacks some. Clonal size and the V and J genes are those of that table, whereas D and trimming came from the DNA. The sample has about 180,000 clones, roughly 81% seen once; the top ten hold 12%. The ends were cut back, 2 bases at V and 0 bases at J, with 8 bases in the middle. Germline V CDR1 and CDR2: SGDLS, YYNGEE. CDR3 size: 14 residues. A Seattle source enrolled patients during active infection and followed them longitudinally.

The chain uses TRBV9 and TRBJ1-1, with D possibly TRBD1 on 5 matching bases. This receptor was identified in a woman older than 75 with COVID-19, enrolled during active disease. Sequencing input: peripheral blood. The CDR3 DNA follows: TGTGCCAGCAGCGTCCTGGACATGAACACTGAAGCTTTCTTT. Amino acid sequence: CASSVLDMNTEAFF.